This T cell receptor (beta chain) comes out of a study of cytomegalovirus exposure and HLA in healthy donors. Study-wide results and limits: The TCR clusters that emerged in the first cohort tended, a later analysis found, to co-occur in the approximately 130 validation repertoires. With high specificity and sensitivity, the classifier reportedly diagnosed cytomegalovirus status.

With regard to this clone: Its antigen is still unknown.

Measured with immunoSEQ multiplex PCR; TCRdb has only the in-frame clones, and not every one. The sample records about 140,000 clones, about 86% being singletons. The CDR3 loop spans 15 amino acids. Germline trimming cut 6 bases from V and 7 bases from J; bases unmatched to any gene: 10. Germline-derived CDR1 and CDR2 are LNHDA and SQIVND (reference sequence). The sample comprised PBMCs. The sequence was collected from a young man in good health and CMV-seronegative. This chain joins TRBV19 and TRBJ2-7, with 12 bases matching TRBD1. The CDR3 here is CASSDSGQGAREQYF. The CDR3 coding sequence is TGTGCCAGTAGCGACTCGGGACAGGGGGCGCGAGAGCAGTACTTC.